This T cell receptor (beta chain) appears in the sequencing data of a study of T cell responses to AZD1222 COVID-19 vaccine. Study overall: Pooling of second doses given at about 4 or about 12 weeks was done.

Details on this clone: Its antigen remains unknown.

Notes on the study in general: Clonal diversity may have been underestimated in mostly white British donors. Reportedly, nearly half of unique spike TCRs recognized epitopes outside B.1.351/B.1.1.7 mutations.

V lost 9 bases, J lost 2 bases, and 7 bases lay in between. The CDR3 has 11 residues. Germline CDR1 is SNHLY and CDR2 is FYNNEI. Using immunoSEQ multiplex PCR, the repertoire was profiled, and TCRdb retains in-frame clones only, with some absent. Here the sample spans about 110,000 clones, around 91% being singletons. The sequence was collected from an adult in good health. The gene calls are TRBV2 and TRBJ2-5, with D uncertain. Sequencing used peripheral blood, obtained on day 0 of AZD1222 vaccination. The chain's CDR3 is CASLRQETQYF. CDR3 DNA: TGTGCCAGTTTGCGGCAAGAGACCCAGTACTTC.